This T cell receptor (beta chain) emerged from a study of graft-versus-host responses after intestinal transplantation. Study-level information: Among the recipients, all got anti-thymocyte globulin induction and then tacrolimus and steroids for about 3 years.

This CDR3 has 16 amino acids. Germline V lookup: CDR1 MDHEN, CDR2 SYDVKM. V lost 3 bases and J lost 7; bases outside the gene matches: 12. Study-level results: Individuals carrying graft-donor T cell macrochimerism showed high graft-versus-host to host-versus-graft clonal ratios in allografts. Recipient bone marrow held GvH clones, some seen earlier in ileum or blood. Association was observed between peak circulating GvH clone levels and early post-transplant HvG declines.

As to this clone: Its matching antigen is unknown.

Measured with immunoSEQ multiplex PCR; TCRdb has only the in-frame clones, and not every one. There are about 100,000 clones in the sample; roughly nine tenths occur only once, and approximately 0.18% lies in the top ten. The chain joins TRBV28 to TRBJ1-2, with TRBD1 matching over 9 bases. The material sequenced was unstimulated CD4+ T cells sorted from spleen or lymph node cells, taken before transplant. This TCR was sampled from a human donor who was the organ donor for an intestinal transplant. CDR3 sequence (DNA): TGTGCCAGCAGTTTCCCTTCGGGACAGGGAATCGGTGGCTACACCTTC. Encoded protein: CASSFPSGQGIGGYTF.